These 8 T cell receptor beta chains were all obtained from the same sample, sequenced in a study of metastatic and nonmetastatic thyroid tumors. TCRdb re-analyzed the PCR reads using MiXCR. The sample comprises more than 15,000 clones, under 35% of which are singletons, and more than 6% rests with the top ten. Every patient underwent thyroid surgery untreated. The sample was blood. The receptors derive from a female donor with papillary thyroid cancer or a benign thyroid nodule (not recorded which). Some clones in this sample may be carry-over from other donors' samples.

This clone rates as medium-sized. Additional DNA sequences in this sample encode the identical CDR3. The chain uses TRBV27 and TRBJ2-7; TRBD2 might be the D (5 bases). This CDR3 region has 14 residues. Trimming stripped 3 bases from V and 0 bases from J, with 9 bases between. Germline assignment: CDR1 MNHEY and CDR2 SMNVEV (reference sequence). The CDR3 loop is CASSLTTNSYEQYF. The CDR3 bases are TGTGCCAGCAGTTTGACGACTAACTCCTACGAGCAGTACTTC.

Concerning this clone itself: One junction end does not reproduce the germline sequence, and a read error may be involved. The gene calls are TRBV11-3 and TRBJ2-5; 10 bases are a match to TRBD2. The CDR3 extends over 16 amino acids. The germline V gene has CDR1 SGHNT and CDR2 YENEEA. The CDR3 loop reads CAISLGLAGEWDTQYF. CDR3 sequence (DNA): TGTGCCATCAGCTTAGGGCTAGCGGGAGAGTGGGATACCCAGTACTTC.

J is TRBJ2-3 and V is TRBV14; a weak D match, TRBD2 (5 bases). Deletions cut 11 bases from V and 4 bases from J, with 25 bases between. CDR3 length: 16 amino acids. Germline V CDR1 and CDR2: SGHDN, FVKESK. CDR3 sequence reads: CAVGDYRELGPDTQYF. Written as DNA, the CDR3 is TGTGCCGTGGGAGACTATCGGGAACTGGGTCCAGATACGCAGTATTTT. Looking up the rest from reference TRBV14 and TRBJ2-3 gives the full variable domain: EAGVTQFPSHSVIEKGQTVTLRCDPISGHDNLYWYRRVMGKEIKFLLHFVKESKQDESGMPNNRFLAERTGGTYSTLKVQPAELEDSGVYFCAVGDYRELGPDTQYFGPGTRLTVL.

This clone has just a few counts. The chain links TRBV28 to TRBJ1-1; 7 bases map to TRBD1. This CDR3 contains 13 residues. Germline CDR1 and CDR2: MDHEN and SYDVKM. Germline trimming cut 10 bases from V and 4 bases from J; bases unmatched to any gene: 9. The CDR3 region is CATDRAQGTEAFF. The DNA of the CDR3 is TGTGCCACCGACAGGGCCCAGGGCACTGAAGCTTTCTTT.

Relative to its sample, this clone is medium-sized. The chain uses TRBV12-3 or TRBV12-4 and TRBJ1-6; the D gene is possibly TRBD1 (5 bases). This CDR3 comprises 17 residues. The V end lost 6 bases, the J end lost 3 bases, and 18 bases lay between the germline ends. The CDR3 coding sequence is TGTGCCAGCAGCCGAGGCGTGGGGCCAAACTATAATTCACCCCTCCACTTT. It specifies CASSRGVGPNYNSPLHF.

As for this clone: Mismatch with germline at one junction end may stem from a read error. CDR3 amino acids: CSARAPSGMGYNEHFF. The CDR3 DNA follows: TGCAGTGCTAGAGCCCCTAGCGGGATGGGTTACAATGAGCATTTCTTC. The J gene is TRBJ2-1, the V gene TRBV20-1; TRBD2 aligns across 9 bases. The CDR3 spans 16 residues. CDR1 is DFQATT and CDR2 is SNEGSKA in the germline V gene (reference sequence).

This clone was seen only a few times. J is TRBJ1-2 and V is TRBV30, with D possibly matching TRBD1 (5 bases). Germline V gene lookup returns CDR1 GTSNPN and CDR2 SVGIG (reference sequence). The CDR3 spans 14 residues. The ends were cut back, 0 bases at V and 4 bases at J, with 12 bases in the middle. The CDR3 protein is CAWSVGQGGYGYTF. DNA of the CDR3: TGTGCCTGGAGTGTAGGGCAGGGCGGCTATGGCTACACCTTC.

This clone is deemed medium-sized. At one boundary the junction diverges from the germline segment, which might be a read error. V is TRBV12-3 or TRBV12-4 and J is TRBJ1-1, with TRBD1 identical over 11 bases. CDR3 length equals 16 residues. The CDR3 bases are TGTGCCACCAGTCCCGGACAGGGGGCGCGTTTAACTGAAGCTTTCTTT. As protein: CATSPGQGARLTEAFF.